The sequence of this TCR beta chain was determined in a study of post-analysis software for immune sequencing data (dated by TCRdb to between 2015 and 2017). Broadly, across the study: The recorded disease courses included relapsing-remitting, secondary progressive and progressive-relapsing multiple sclerosis, and some patients had no subtype annotation. A subset of samples was prepared in parallel using single-end sample barcoding, then pooled and co-amplified after Illumina adapter ligation. Patient repertoires were compared against about a dozen previously published healthy control repertoires from donors aged 6 to 25 years. What the work shows at the level of the full study, not this receptor alone: The multiple sclerosis patient group was slightly younger than the control group. About 5 TRBV segments, including TRBV5-6, TRBV5-1 and TRBV20-1, were significantly more frequent in patients than controls. Direct clustering with F measure showed strong co-clustering of samples prepared in the same batch, prompting a batch-effect correction. Multiple sclerosis patients had significantly lower normalized Chao1 diversity than controls, a result that suggests substantial peripheral T-cell clonal expansion.

Library method: PCR. The data were produced on an Illumina HiSeq 2500. Unique molecular identifiers were incorporated into TCR beta cDNA libraries to reduce PCR and sequencing biases. Approximately 500,000 cDNA molecules were obtained per 1 to 10 million input T cells, so each molecule approximated one T cell. The patient libraries were prepared and sequenced using the same protocol as the earlier healthy control dataset. Within a given batch, samples were prepared together, multiplexed and sequenced on the same HiSeq lane. Processing in the source paper ran as follows. Raw barcoded reads were processed with MIGEC, and single-read molecular identifier groups were discarded before consensus assembly and CDR3 extraction. VDJtools was used for post-analysis of the clonotype tables, and diversity was normalized by down-sampling every dataset to the size of the smallest sample. In repertoire overlap clustering, CDR3 amino acid sequences, but not nucleotide sequences, were matched to correct batch-related cross-sample contamination. The public reads were reprocessed in TCRdb via fastp at Q25 and MiXCR, keeping in-frame beta chains. Rows with a matching CDR3 protein are joined into one entry that keeps the most common DNA and genes. The V and J calls follow TCRdb's processing rather than the paper's. Recorded for this sample are roughly 800,000 distinct CDR3 sequences; roughly 50% of them occurred a single time. Of the sample, roughly 4.4% falls within the top ten clones.

TCR beta repertoires were profiled from peripheral blood of over 10 young patients with multiple sclerosis to demonstrate the VDJtools post-analysis software. The multiple sclerosis patients were children and adolescents between about 6 and 15 years of age. This clonotype was seen once. The antigen it binds to is not known. Qualities for individual bases were not recorded, and no much larger clone is one base off. Measured from the cysteine to the phenylalanine, the CDR3 is 15 residues long. The only DNA kept is the CDR3, 45 bases in frame from the first base. The germline V gene (reference sequence) supplies CDR1 DFQATT and CDR2 SNEGSKA.

In this chain, TRBV20-1 is recombined with TRBJ2-4; 6 matching bases give a weak D call of TRBD2. The J call is in doubt because the DNA end fits TRBJ2-7 better. Sequenced material: blood. The receptor was isolated from a girl between 10 and 17 years old with multiple sclerosis. The CDR3 sequence is CSARDRRALAYEQYF. The DNA sequence reads TGCAGTGCTAGAGATAGGAGGGCCCTTGCCTACGAGCAGTACTTC.